The 21 T cell receptor beta chains below all came from one sample that was sequenced in a study of T cells in localized non-small cell lung cancer. TCRdb's copy holds only in-frame clones and misses some; the assay was immunoSEQ multiplex PCR. The sample consists of 6,000 or so clones, around 43% of them appearing once. The input for sequencing was lung tumor tissue, taken before any cancer treatment. These receptors originate from a woman aged 40 to 75 with stage II squamous cell lung carcinoma.

The table lists this clone with a few counts. The germline gene is not matched at one end of the junction; a read error may be the cause. This chain joins TRBV6-8 and TRBJ1-2; tentatively, D is TRBD1 (5 bases). Germline V lookup: CDR1 MNHGY, CDR2 SAAAGT. This CDR3 region has 14 residues. CDR3 in DNA: TGTGCCAGCAATTACGCCCCGACAGCAACCGGCTACACCTTC. Translation gives CASNYAPTATGYTF.

V and J are TRBV12-2 and TRBJ1-2; TRBD1 is the table's D call and was not checked against the DNA. TRBV12-2 corresponds to a pseudogene. The length of the CDR3 is 15 residues. The CDR3: CATGPGGPPNYGYTF. CDR3 DNA sequence: TGTGCCACGGGGCCAGGGGGTCCCCCGAACTATGGCTACACCTTC.

This clone was counted between two and nine times. The V and J genes are TRBV30 and TRBJ2-3; D may match TRBD1 or TRBD2 (5 bases each). This CDR3 comprises 17 residues. CDR1 and CDR2 (germline): GTSNPN, SVGIG (reference sequence). V was clipped by 1 base and J by 0 bases, with 17 bases between them. DNA for the CDR3: TGTGCCTGGAGTGAGGGGCGGGTTCTCGTTAGCACAGATACGCAGTATTTT. Translating gives CAWSEGRVLVSTDTQYF.

The chain couples TRBV10-3 to TRBJ2-6; D possibly corresponds to TRBD2 (5 bases). Per germline, CDR1 ENHRY and CDR2 SYGVKD. CDR3 length: 14 residues. The V gene lost 4 bases and the J gene lost 4 bases, with 8 bases spanning the gap. CDR3 sequence (DNA): TGTGCCATCAGTGGAGGGTCCGGGGCCAACGTCCTGACTTTC. Its translation is CAISGGSGANVLTF.

The V call is TRBV5-1, the J call TRBJ2-3; D not certain. Trimming removed 0 bases at V and 0 bases at J, with 5 bases between. This CDR3 contains 14 residues. In germline, CDR1 is SGHRS, CDR2 YFSETQ. CDR3 amino acids: CASSLAGSTDTQYF. The CDR3 region has the DNA TGCGCCAGCAGCTTGGCAGGTAGCACAGATACGCAGTATTTT.

The CDR3: CASSEARIEAFF. The CDR3 coding sequence is TGCGCCAGCAGTGAGGCCCGGATAGAAGCTTTCTTT. The chain carries TRBV10-2 and TRBJ1-1, with D unresolved. V lost 2 bases to trimming and J lost 8 bases, with 9 bases between them. Germline values: CDR1 WSHSY, CDR2 SAAADI. The CDR3 totals 12 residues.

The chain combines TRBV6-8 with TRBJ1-3; D remains unclear. The V end lost 4 bases, the J end lost 4 bases, and 11 bases lay between the germline ends. Germline V gene sequence: CDR1 MNHGY, CDR2 SAAAGT. The CDR3 runs 14 residues. The CDR3 DNA sequence: TGTGCCAGCAGTTCCGGGCGAGGGGGAAACACCATATATTTT. Translated: CASSSGRGGNTIYF.

The rearrangement links TRBV29-1 to TRBJ2-5; D possibly corresponds to TRBD2 (5 bases). V gave up 5 bases and J gave up 3 bases, with 19 bases separating them. This CDR3 is 15 amino acids long. The V gene's germline CDR1 is SQVTM and CDR2 ANQGSEA. The CDR3 sequence: CSVRSLEGWEETQYF. DNA of the CDR3: TGCAGCGTTCGGAGTCTTGAGGGCTGGGAAGAGACCCAGTACTTC.

This rearrangement joins TRBV19 to TRBJ1-4, with 10 positions matching TRBD1. Losses at the gene ends were 1 base for V and 4 bases for J; bases not matched to a gene: 0. The CDR3 has 15 residues. Germline V gene lookup returns CDR1 LNHDA and CDR2 SQIVND (reference sequence). For the CDR3, the DNA is TGTGCCAGTAGTATAGGGACAGGGGGTAATGAAAAACTGTTTTTT. Amino acid sequence: CASSIGTGGNEKLFF.

The chain employs TRBV12-2 and TRBJ2-2; no check of the table's D call, TRBD2, against the DNA was made. TRBV12-2 is recorded as a pseudogene. The CDR3 covers 17 residues. Here the CDR3 DNA reads TGTGCAAGTCGCTCATATAAGGAAGGCCCGGGCACCGGGGAGCTGTTTTTT. Residues: CASRSYKEGPGTGELFF.

This clone was detected a few times. This chain connects TRBV28 to TRBJ1-5; 8 bases match TRBD1. This CDR3 has 15 residues. The V gene's germline CDR1 is MDHEN and CDR2 SYDVKM. Germline trimming cut 3 bases from V and 8 bases from J; bases unmatched to any gene: 9. The CDR3 protein is CASSFLGTGFEPQHF. The CDR3 region has the DNA TGTGCCAGCAGTTTCCTCGGGACAGGTTTTGAGCCCCAGCATTTT.

This clone was counted only a few times. This chain joins TRBV9 and TRBJ1-5, with D unclear. The V end lost 0 bases, the J end lost 6 bases, and 7 bases lay between the germline ends. CDR1 is SGDLS, CDR2 YYNGEE, per germline. The length of the CDR3 is 13 residues. CDR3 coding DNA: TGTGCCAGCAGCGTAGCTGTAGGTCAGCCCCAGCATTTT. This sequence encodes CASSVAVGQPQHF.

A remark on this clone: Compared with germline, one end of the junction differs, possibly owing to a read error. The chain uses TRBV15 and TRBJ2-5; possibly TRBD1 or TRBD2 for D (5 bases each). Germline V gene lookup returns CDR1 LNHNV and CDR2 YYDKDF (reference sequence). CDR3 length: 15 amino acids. This chain's CDR3 is CATSRGELGEETQYF. The CDR3 DNA follows: TGTGCTACCAGCAGAGGGGAACTAGGTGAGGAGACCCAGTACTTC.

The genes are TRBV5-1 and TRBJ2-7; D may be TRBD1 or TRBD2 (6 bases each). Trimming removed 4 bases at V and 7 bases at J, with 30 bases between. Germline-derived CDR1 and CDR2 are SGHRS and YFSETQ. The length of the CDR3 is 18 residues. CDR3 bases: TGCGCCAGCAGCCCCCTCAATTGGAGGGACACTTTAAATCAGGAGCAGTACTTC. Its translation is CASSPLNWRDTLNQEQYF.

This clone was detected a few times. The gene calls are TRBV6-8 and TRBJ1-1, with D maybe TRBD1 (5 bases). The V gene lost 7 bases and the J gene lost 2 bases, with 14 bases spanning the gap. The CDR3 has 14 amino acids. CDR1 and CDR2 from the germline V gene are MNHGY and SAAAGT. The DNA for the CDR3 is TGTGCCAGCACCCTCGCGGGACTTAACACTGAAGCTTTCTTT. It codes for CASTLAGLNTEAFF.

This clone was counted between two and nine times. The CDR3 region has the DNA TGTGCCAGCAGTTTAGCAGGAACTGAAAAACTGTTTTTT. Protein product: CASSLAGTEKLFF. This chain links TRBV9 with TRBJ1-4; no clear D gene. There are 13 residues in the CDR3. Trimming removed 5 bases from V and 7 bases from J, with 12 bases in between. The germline gives CDR1 SGDLS, CDR2 YYNGEE.

The chain couples TRBV6-7 to TRBJ1-5; D is undetermined. TRBV6-7 is labeled an ORF, and its function is uncertain. Trimming pared 5 bases from V and 0 bases from J, leaving 11 bases between. CDR3 size: 15 residues. CDR3 coding DNA: TGTGCCAGCAGTGAAGCGGGATATAGCAATCAGCCCCAGCATTTT. Amino acids: CASSEAGYSNQPQHF.

The genes are TRBV29-1 and TRBJ2-3, with D unclear. The length of the CDR3 is 12 residues. V gave up 8 bases and J gave up 3 bases, with 12 bases separating them. Germline lookup yields CDR1 SQVTM and CDR2 ANQGSEA. CDR3 bases: TGCAGCCTCGGGCCAAGGACAGATACGCAGTATTTT. It specifies CSLGPRTDTQYF.

CDR3 region: CASSPAGDQPQHF. The CDR3 coding sequence is TGTGCCAGCTCACCAGCGGGAGACCAGCCCCAGCATTTT. The chain couples TRBV18 to TRBJ1-5; D call uncertain. V was cut by 2 bases and J by 7 bases, with 9 bases left in between. Germline assignment: CDR1 KGHSH and CDR2 LQKENI. The CDR3 sequence is 13 residues long.

The sample holds a few counts of this clone. The chain uses TRBV29-1 and TRBJ2-1, with 7 positions matching TRBD2. Germline V gene sequence: CDR1 SQVTM, CDR2 ANQGSEA. This CDR3 is built from 15 residues. V shed 1 base, J shed 0 bases, and the junction held 3 bases outside the gene matches. The CDR3 nucleotides read TGCAGCGTTGAAGGGGGGGGACTCTCCTACAATGAGCAGTTCTTC. This gives the protein CSVEGGGLSYNEQFF.

The chain links TRBV14 to TRBJ1-1; D gene unclear. CDR1 is SGHDN, CDR2 FVKESK, per germline. V was pared by 1 base and J by 6 bases, with 9 bases between. This CDR3 contains 13 residues. CDR3: CASSQAAWSEAFF. CDR3 nucleotide sequence: TGTGCCAGCAGCCAAGCGGCTTGGTCTGAAGCTTTCTTT.